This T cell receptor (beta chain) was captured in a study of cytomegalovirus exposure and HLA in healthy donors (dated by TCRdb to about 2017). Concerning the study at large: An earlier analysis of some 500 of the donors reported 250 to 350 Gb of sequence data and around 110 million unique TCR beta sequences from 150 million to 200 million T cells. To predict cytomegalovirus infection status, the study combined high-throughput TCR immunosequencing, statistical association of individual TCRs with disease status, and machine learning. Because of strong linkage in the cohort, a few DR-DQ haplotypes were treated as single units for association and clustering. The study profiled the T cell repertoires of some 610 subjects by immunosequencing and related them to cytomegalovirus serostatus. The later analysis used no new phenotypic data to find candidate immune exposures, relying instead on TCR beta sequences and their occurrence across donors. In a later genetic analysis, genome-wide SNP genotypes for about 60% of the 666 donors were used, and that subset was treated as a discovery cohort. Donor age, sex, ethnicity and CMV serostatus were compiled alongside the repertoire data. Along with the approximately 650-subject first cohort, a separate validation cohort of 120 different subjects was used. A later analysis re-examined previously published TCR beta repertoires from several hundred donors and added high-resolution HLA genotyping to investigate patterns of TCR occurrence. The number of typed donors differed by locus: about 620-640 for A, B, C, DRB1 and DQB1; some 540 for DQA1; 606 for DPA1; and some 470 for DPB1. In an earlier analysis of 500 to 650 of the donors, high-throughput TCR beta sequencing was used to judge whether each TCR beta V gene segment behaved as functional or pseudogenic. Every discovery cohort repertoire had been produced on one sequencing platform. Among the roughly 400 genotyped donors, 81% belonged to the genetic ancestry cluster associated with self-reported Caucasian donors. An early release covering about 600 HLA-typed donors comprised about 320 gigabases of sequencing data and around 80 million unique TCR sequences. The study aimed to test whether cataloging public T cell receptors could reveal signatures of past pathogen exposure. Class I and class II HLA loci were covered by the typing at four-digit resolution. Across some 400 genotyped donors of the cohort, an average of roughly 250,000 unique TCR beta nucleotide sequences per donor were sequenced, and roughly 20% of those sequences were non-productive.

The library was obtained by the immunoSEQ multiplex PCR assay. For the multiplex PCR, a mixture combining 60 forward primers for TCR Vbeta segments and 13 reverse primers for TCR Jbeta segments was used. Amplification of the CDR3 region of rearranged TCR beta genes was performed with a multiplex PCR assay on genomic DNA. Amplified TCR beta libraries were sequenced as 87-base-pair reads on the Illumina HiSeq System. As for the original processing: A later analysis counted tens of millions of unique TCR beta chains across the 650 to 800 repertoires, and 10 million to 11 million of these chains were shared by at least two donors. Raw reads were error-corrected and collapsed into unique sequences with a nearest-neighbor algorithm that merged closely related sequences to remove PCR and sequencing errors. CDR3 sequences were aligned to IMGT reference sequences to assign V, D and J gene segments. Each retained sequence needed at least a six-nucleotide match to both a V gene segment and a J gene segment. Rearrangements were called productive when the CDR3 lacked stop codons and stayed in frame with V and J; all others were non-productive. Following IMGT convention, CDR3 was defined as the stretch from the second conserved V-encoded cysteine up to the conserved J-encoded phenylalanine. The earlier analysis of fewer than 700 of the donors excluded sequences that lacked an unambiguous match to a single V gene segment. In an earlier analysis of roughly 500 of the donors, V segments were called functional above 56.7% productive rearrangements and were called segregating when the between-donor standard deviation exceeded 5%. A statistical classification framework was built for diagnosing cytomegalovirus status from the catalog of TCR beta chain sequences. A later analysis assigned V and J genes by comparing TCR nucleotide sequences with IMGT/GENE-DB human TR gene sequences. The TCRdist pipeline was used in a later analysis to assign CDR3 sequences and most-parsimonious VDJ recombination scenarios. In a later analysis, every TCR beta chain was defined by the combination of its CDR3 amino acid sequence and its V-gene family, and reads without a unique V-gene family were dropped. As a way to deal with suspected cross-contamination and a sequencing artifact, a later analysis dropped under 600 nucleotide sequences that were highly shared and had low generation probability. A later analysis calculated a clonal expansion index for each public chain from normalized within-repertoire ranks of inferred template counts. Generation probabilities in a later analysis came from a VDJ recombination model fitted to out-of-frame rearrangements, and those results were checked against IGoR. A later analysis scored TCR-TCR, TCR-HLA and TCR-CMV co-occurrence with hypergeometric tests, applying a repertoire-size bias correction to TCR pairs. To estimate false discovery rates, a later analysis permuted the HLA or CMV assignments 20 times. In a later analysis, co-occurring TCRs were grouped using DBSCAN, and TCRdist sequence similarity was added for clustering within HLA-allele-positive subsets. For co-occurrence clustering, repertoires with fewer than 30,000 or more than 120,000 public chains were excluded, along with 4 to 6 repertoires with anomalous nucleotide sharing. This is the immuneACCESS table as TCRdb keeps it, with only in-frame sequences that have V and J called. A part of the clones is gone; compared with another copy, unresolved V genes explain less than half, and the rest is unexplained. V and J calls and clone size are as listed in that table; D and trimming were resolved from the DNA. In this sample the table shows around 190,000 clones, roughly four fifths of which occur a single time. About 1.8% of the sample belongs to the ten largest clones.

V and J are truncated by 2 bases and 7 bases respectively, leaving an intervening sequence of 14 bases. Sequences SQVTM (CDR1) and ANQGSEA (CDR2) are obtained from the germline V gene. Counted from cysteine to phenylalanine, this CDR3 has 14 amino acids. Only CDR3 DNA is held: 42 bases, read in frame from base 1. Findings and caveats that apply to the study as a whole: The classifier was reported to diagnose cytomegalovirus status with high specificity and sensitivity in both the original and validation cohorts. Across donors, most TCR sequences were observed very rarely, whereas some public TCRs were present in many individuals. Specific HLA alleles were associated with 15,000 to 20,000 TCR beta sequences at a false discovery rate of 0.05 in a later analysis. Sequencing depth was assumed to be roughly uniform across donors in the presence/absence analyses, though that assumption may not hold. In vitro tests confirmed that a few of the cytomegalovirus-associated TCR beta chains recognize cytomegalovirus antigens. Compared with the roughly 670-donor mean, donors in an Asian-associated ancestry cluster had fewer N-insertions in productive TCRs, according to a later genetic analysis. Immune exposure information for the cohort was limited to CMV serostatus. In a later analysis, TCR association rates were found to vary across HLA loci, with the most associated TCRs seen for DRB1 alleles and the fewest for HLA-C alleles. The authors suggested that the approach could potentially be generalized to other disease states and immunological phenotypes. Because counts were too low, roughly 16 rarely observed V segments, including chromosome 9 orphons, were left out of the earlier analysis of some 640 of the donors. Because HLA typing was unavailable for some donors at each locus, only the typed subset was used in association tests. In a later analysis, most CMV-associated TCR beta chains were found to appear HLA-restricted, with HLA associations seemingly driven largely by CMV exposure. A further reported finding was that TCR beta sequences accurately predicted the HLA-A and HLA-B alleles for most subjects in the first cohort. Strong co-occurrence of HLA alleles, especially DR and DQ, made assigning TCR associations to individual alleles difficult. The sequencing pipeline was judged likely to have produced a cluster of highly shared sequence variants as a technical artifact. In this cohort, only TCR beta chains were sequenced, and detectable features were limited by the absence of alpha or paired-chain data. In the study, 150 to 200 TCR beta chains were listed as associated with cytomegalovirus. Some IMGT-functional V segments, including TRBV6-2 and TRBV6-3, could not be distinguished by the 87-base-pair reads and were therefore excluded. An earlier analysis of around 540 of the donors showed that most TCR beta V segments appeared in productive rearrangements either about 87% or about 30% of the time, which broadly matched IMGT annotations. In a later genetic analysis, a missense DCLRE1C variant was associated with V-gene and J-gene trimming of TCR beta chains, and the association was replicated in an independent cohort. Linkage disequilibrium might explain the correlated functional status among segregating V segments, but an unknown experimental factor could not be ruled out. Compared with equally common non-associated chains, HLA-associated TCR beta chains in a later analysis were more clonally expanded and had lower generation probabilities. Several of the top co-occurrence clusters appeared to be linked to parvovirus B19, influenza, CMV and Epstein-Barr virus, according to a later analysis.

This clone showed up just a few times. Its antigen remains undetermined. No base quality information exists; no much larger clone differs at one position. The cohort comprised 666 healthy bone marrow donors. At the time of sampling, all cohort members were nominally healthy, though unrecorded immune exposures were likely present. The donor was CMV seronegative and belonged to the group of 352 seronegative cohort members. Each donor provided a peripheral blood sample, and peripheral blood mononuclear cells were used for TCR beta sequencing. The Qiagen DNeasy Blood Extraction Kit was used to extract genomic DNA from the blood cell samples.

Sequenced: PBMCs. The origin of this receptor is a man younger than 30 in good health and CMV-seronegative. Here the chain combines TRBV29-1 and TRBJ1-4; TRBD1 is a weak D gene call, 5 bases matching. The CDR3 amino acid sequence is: CSVESAGKREKLFF. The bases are TGCAGCGTTGAATCAGCAGGGAAGCGTGAAAAACTGTTTTTT.